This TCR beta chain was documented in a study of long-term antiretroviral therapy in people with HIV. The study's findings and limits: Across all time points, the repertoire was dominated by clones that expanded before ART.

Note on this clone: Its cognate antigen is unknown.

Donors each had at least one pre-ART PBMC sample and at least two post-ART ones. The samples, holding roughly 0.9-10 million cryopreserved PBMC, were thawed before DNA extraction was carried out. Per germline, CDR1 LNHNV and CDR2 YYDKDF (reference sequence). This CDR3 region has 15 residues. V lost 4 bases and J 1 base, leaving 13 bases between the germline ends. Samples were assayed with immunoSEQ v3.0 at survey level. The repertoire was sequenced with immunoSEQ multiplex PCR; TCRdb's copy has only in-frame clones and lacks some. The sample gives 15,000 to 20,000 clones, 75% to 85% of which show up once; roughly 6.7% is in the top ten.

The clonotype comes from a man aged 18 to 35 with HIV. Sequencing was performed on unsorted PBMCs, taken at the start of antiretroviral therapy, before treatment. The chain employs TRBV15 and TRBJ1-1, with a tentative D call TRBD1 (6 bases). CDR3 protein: CATSNLGQRNTEAFF. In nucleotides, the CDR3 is TGTGCCACCAGCAACCTCGGACAGAGGAACACTGAAGCTTTCTTT. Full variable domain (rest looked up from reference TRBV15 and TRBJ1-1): DAMVIQNPRYQVTQFGKPVTLSCSQTLNHNVMYWYQQKSSQAPKLLFHYYDKDFNNEADTPDNFQSRRPNTSFCFLDIRSPGLGDTAMYLCATSNLGQRNTEAFFGQGTRLTVV.